This is a list of T cell receptor beta chains from one sample in a study of blood T cell repertoires in COVID-19. The assay was immunoSEQ multiplex PCR, and TCRdb's table has in-frame clones only and misses some. There are around 300,000 clones in the sample; over 70% occur only once, and almost 3% lies in the top ten. The sample taken for sequencing was peripheral blood. The receptors shown here come from a man aged 25 to 45 with active or convalescent COVID-19. Each CDR3 is given with its conserved first and last residue. The D gene is left open where the match is weak. Expanded clones get a size class; other rows say once, few or many, or leave the size out.

j_gene | v_gene | abundance | d_gene | CDR3aa | CDR3nt
TRBJ2-1 | TRBV7-9 | once | NA | CASSGPLSPYNEQFF | TGTGCCAGCTCGGGTCCCCTGTCCCCCTACAATGAGCAGTTCTTC
TRBJ2-7 | TRBV4-3 | once | NA | CASSQDAGRSYEQYF | TGCGCCAGCAGCCAAGATGCAGGGCGCTCCTACGAGCAGTACTTC
TRBJ2-1 | TRBV7-8 | once | TRBD1 | CASSPRDRVNNEQFF | TGTGCCAGCAGCCCCCGGGACAGAGTGAACAATGAGCAGTTCTTC
TRBJ1-2 | TRBV5-1 | NA | NA | CASSLFGTSQVNYGYTF | TGCGCCAGCAGCTTGTTTGGGACATCTCAAGTTAACTATGGCTACACCTTC
TRBJ2-1 | TRBV7-8 | NA | NA | CASSLSARGEQFF | TGTGCCAGCAGCCTCTCGGCTAGGGGGGAGCAGTTCTTC
TRBJ1-2 | TRBV18 | NA | NA | CASSETGFYGYTF | TGTGCCAGCTCAGAAACAGGGTTCTATGGCTACACCTTC
TRBJ2-6 | TRBV29-1 | NA | TRBD1 | CSAQTGSGANVLTF | TGCAGCGCCCAGACAGGGTCTGGGGCCAACGTCCTGACTTTC
TRBJ2-5 | TRBV2 | NA | TRBD2 | CASSQGGRELETQYF | TGTGCCAGCAGCCAGGGAGGGCGGGAGTTGGAGACCCAGTACTTC
TRBJ1-5 | TRBV27 | NA | NA | CASSFGRGSNQPQHF | TGTGCCAGCAGTTTCGGGAGGGGAAGCAATCAGCCCCAGCATTTT
TRBJ2-7 | TRBV6-6 | NA | TRBD2 | CASSWASGGDSYEQYF | TGTGCCAGCAGTTGGGCAAGCGGGGGGGACTCCTACGAGCAGTACTTC
TRBJ1-1 | TRBV19 | NA | TRBD1 | CASSMGDSGDTEAFF | TGTGCCAGTAGTATGGGGGACAGTGGGGACACTGAAGCTTTCTTT
TRBJ2-2 | TRBV4-2 | NA | TRBD1 | CASSQDTGQRNTGELFF | TGTGCCAGCAGCCAAGATACGGGACAGAGGAACACCGGGGAGCTGTTTTTT
TRBJ2-5 | TRBV19 | NA | TRBD2 | CASSMLGLAEETQYF | TGTGCCAGTAGTATGCTCGGACTAGCTGAGGAGACCCAGTACTTC
TRBJ1-1 | TRBV27 | NA | NA | CASRLTAARTEAFF | TGTGCCAGCAGGCTCACAGCCGCAAGGACTGAAGCTTTCTTT
TRBJ1-6 | TRBV27 | NA | NA | CASRGRINSPLHF | TGTGCCAGCAGGGGGCGGATCAATTCACCCCTCCACTTT
TRBJ1-6 | TRBV4-2 | NA | NA | CASSQELAGYNSPLHF | TGTGCCAGCAGCCAAGAGTTGGCAGGTTATAATTCACCCCTCCACTTT
TRBJ2-7 | TRBV28 | NA | NA | CASSTPGASSYEQYF | TGTGCCAGCAGTACCCCAGGGGCCTCCTCCTACGAGCAGTACTTC
TRBJ1-4 | TRBV12-3/TRBV12-4 | NA | TRBD1 | CASRQGPGEKLFF | TGTGCCAGTCGACAGGGTCCGGGTGAAAAACTGTTTTTT
TRBJ1-3 | TRBV6-1 | few | TRBD1 | CASSESTGSGNTIYF | TGTGCCAGCAGTGAATCGACAGGGTCAGGAAACACCATATATTTT
TRBJ1-5 | TRBV4-1 | NA | NA | CASSPRVSANQPQHF | TGCGCCAGCAGCCCGAGGGTTTCCGCAAATCAGCCCCAGCATTTT
TRBJ1-5 | TRBV20-1 | NA | TRBD1 | CSASPGTGYNQPQHF | TGCAGTGCTAGTCCCGGGACAGGGTACAATCAGCCCCAGCATTTT
TRBJ1-2 | TRBV18 | NA | NA | CASSPQQANPPYGYTF | TGTGCCAGCTCACCACAGCAGGCCAATCCCCCCTACGGCTACACCTTC
TRBJ2-1 | TRBV4-1 | once | NA | CASSRGREQFF | TGCGCCAGCAGCCGCGGGCGGGAGCAGTTCTTC
TRBJ2-5 | TRBV6-5 | NA | TRBD2 | CASSLGRGDQETQYF | TGTGCCAGCAGTTTGGGTCGGGGGGACCAAGAGACCCAGTACTTC
TRBJ1-4 | TRBV2 | many | NA | CASGLDSTPGKLFF | TGTGCCAGCGGCTTGGACTCGACGCCGGGGAAACTGTTTTTT
TRBJ2-1 | TRBV6-2/TRBV6-3 | NA | TRBD2 | CASSYTAGERLQFF | TGTGCCAGCAGTTACACGGCGGGGGAGAGACTGCAGTTCTTC
TRBJ1-4 | TRBV28 | NA | NA | CASRAGRVNEKLFF | TGTGCCAGCAGGGCGGGACGAGTTAATGAAAAACTGTTTTTT
TRBJ2-7 | TRBV18 | NA | TRBD2 | CASSPGLASDEQYF | TGTGCCAGCTCACCGGGACTAGCCAGCGACGAGCAGTACTTC
TRBJ2-1 | TRBV14 | NA | TRBD2 | CASSHLTSITNEQFF | TGTGCCAGCAGCCACCTGACTAGCATTACGAATGAGCAGTTCTTC
TRBJ2-7 | TRBV11-2 | once | TRBD1 | CASSLDRGREQYF | TGTGCCAGCAGCTTGGACAGGGGGCGGGAGCAGTACTTC
TRBJ2-5 | TRBV7-7 | NA | NA | CASSSLDSQETQYF | TGTGCCAGCAGCTCCTTGGACAGCCAAGAGACCCAGTACTTC
TRBJ1-5 | TRBV21-1 | NA | NA | CASSKVPGRIQPQHF | TGTGCCAGCAGCAAAGTTCCAGGGAGGATTCAGCCCCAGCATTTT
TRBJ1-2 | TRBV4-2 | few | NA | CASSGRTATNYGYTF | TGTGCCAGCAGCGGAAGGACAGCTACTAACTATGGCTACACCTTC
TRBJ1-2 | TRBV11-2 | NA | NA | CASSYNRAYGYTF | TGTGCCAGCAGCTACAACAGGGCTTATGGCTACACCTTC
TRBJ1-2 | TRBV24-1 | NA | TRBD1 | CATSALDRDYGYTF | TGTGCCACCAGTGCTTTGGACAGGGATTATGGCTACACCTTC
TRBJ1-5 | TRBV24-1 | NA | NA | CATSDRGQQAHQPQHF | TGTGCCACCAGTGACCGAGGACAGCAGGCGCATCAGCCCCAGCATTTT
TRBJ2-7 | TRBV19 | NA | TRBD2 | CASRGTSGIGEQYF | TGTGCCAGTAGGGGGACTAGCGGGATCGGCGAGCAGTACTTC
TRBJ2-1 | TRBV2 | NA | NA | CASMSPGLQDNEQFF | TGTGCCAGCATGAGCCCGGGACTTCAAGACAATGAGCAGTTCTTC
TRBJ1-1 | TRBV30 | few | NA | CAWNKIRNTEAFF | TGTGCCTGGAACAAGATCAGGAACACTGAAGCTTTCTTT
TRBJ1-2 | TRBV15 | NA | TRBD1 | CATSPTGAGDYGYTF | TGTGCCACCAGTCCGACAGGGGCTGGGGACTATGGCTACACCTTC
TRBJ1-6 | TRBV30 | NA | NA | CAWDRDRGDSPLHF | TGTGCCTGGGACCGGGACCGGGGGGATTCACCCCTCCACTTT